Listed here are 18 T cell receptor beta chains from one sample, sequenced in a study of T cell responses to AZD1222 COVID-19 vaccine (dated by TCRdb to about 2021). According to the study, the label for this sample's time point signals: baseline before first vaccination. The protocol used for the library was the immunoSEQ multiplex PCR assay. Imported from immuneACCESS, the table was reduced by TCRdb to in-frame sequences with V and J called. These copies leave out some clones; in studies compared against another copy, an unresolved V gene accounts for under half, and the cause of the remainder is not known. The sample contains under 170,000 clones, 94% of them found a single time. The ten largest clones take up 1.3% of the sample. The sample here was peripheral blood, taken on day 0 of AZD1222 vaccination. Receptors originate from an adult in good health.

This clone was seen just once. The CDR3 here is CASSPGTGIDGYTF. The CDR3 DNA reads as TGTGCCAGCAGCCCCGGGACAGGGATCGACGGCTACACCTTC. The J gene is TRBJ1-2, the V gene TRBV11-2, with 9 bases identical to TRBD1. The CDR3 extends over 14 amino acids. Germline values: CDR1 SGHAT, CDR2 FQNNGV. The ends lost 5 bases at V and 8 bases at J; junction bases unmatched: 9.

The chain links TRBV5-1 to TRBJ2-5; the match to TRBD1 covers 9 bases. J lost 4 bases, V lost 4 bases, and 8 bases had no gene match. This CDR3 is 15 amino acids long. Germline V gene data show CDR1 as SGHRS and CDR2 as YFSETQ. The CDR3 nucleotides read TGCGCCAGCAGCATCGGACCGACAGGGGGAGAGACCCAGTACTTC. Translating it yields CASSIGPTGGETQYF.

V usage is TRBV1 and J usage is TRBJ2-7; the table assigns TRBD2, which was not confirmed against the DNA. TRBV1 is tagged as a pseudogene. The length of the CDR3 is 16 residues. The CDR3 sequence is CTSSSRWGLLHYEQYV. CDR3 sequence (DNA): TGCACCAGCAGCTCCCGCTGGGGACTACTCCACTACGAGCAGTACGTC.

This chain uses TRBV18 with TRBJ1-5, with D possibly TRBD1 on 5 matching bases. From germline, CDR1 is KGHSH and CDR2 LQKENI. V was clipped by 6 bases and J by 0 bases, with 18 bases between them. The CDR3 covers 17 residues. CDR3 region: CASSPTRDVFSNQPQHF. DNA of the CDR3: TGTGCCAGCTCGCCGACCCGGGACGTCTTTAGCAATCAGCCCCAGCATTTT. The whole variable domain, remainder taken from reference TRBV18 and TRBJ1-5, is NAGVMQNPRHLVRRRGQEARLRCSPMKGHSHVYWYRQLPEEGLKFMVYLQKENIIDESGMPKERFSAEFPKEGPSILRIQQVVRGDSAAYFCASSPTRDVFSNQPQHFGDGTRLSIL.

The chain combines TRBV29-1 with TRBJ2-2; either TRBD1 or TRBD2 may supply D (5 bases each). Germline loops: CDR1 SQVTM, CDR2 ANQGSEA. This CDR3 region has 13 residues. V was clipped by 4 bases and J by 0 bases, with 6 bases between them. This CDR3 is CSVGGPNTGELFF. The CDR3 DNA follows: TGCAGCGTTGGGGGACCGAACACCGGGGAGCTGTTTTTT.

This chain uses TRBV21-1 with TRBJ2-2; the table's D call, TRBD2, has no DNA check behind it. TRBV21-1 is assigned pseudogene status. CDR3 length equals 17 residues. CDR3 DNA sequence: TGTGCCAGCAGCAGACTAGCGGGAGGGCCGGGCACCGGGGAGCTGTTTTTT. It is translated as CASSRLAGGPGTGELFF.

This chain links TRBV3-1 (or the pseudogene TRBV3-2) with TRBJ1-4; maybe TRBD1 (6 bases). Germline CDR1 is LGHDT and CDR2 is YNNKEL (reference sequence). Trimming cost V 7 bases and J 6 bases, with 15 bases left between them. The CDR3 consists of 14 residues. The chain's CDR3 is CASTKGGSDEKLFF. DNA of the CDR3: TGTGCCAGCACCAAGGGGGGGAGTGATGAAAAACTGTTTTTT.

The chain links TRBV28 to TRBJ1-3, with D possibly TRBD1 on 5 matching bases. The CDR3 has 15 amino acids. With 6 bases removed from V and 4 bases from J, the gap between germline ends came to 16 bases. CDR1 is MDHEN, CDR2 SYDVKM, per germline. CDR3 sequence reads: CASSPARDTGNTIYF. The DNA for the CDR3 is TGTGCCAGCAGCCCCGCCAGGGATACGGGAAACACCATATATTTT.

This chain links TRBV6-5 with TRBJ2-3, with TRBD2 matching 7 bases. Germline-derived CDR1 and CDR2 are MNHEY and SVGAGI. Trimming cost V 11 bases and J 6 bases; bases outside gene matches: 8. This CDR3 comprises 12 residues. The CDR3, as DNA: TGTGCCTCTCGGGACTACGAGGATACGCAGTATTTT. Translated, it gives CASRDYEDTQYF.

This chain uses TRBV2 with TRBJ1-1; D perhaps matches TRBD1 (5 bases). The germline gives CDR1 SNHLY, CDR2 FYNNEI. The length of the CDR3 is 12 residues. V was cut by 10 bases and J by 1 base, with 10 bases left in between. As DNA, the CDR3 is TGTGCCATCGACAGACCGAACACTGAAGCTTTCTTT. Its translation is CAIDRPNTEAFF. The complete variable domain, with remaining parts taken from reference TRBV2 and TRBJ1-1, reads EPEVTQTPSHQVTQMGQEVILRCVPISNHLYFYWYRQILGQKVEFLVSFYNNEISEKSEIFDDQFSVERPDGSNFTLKIRSTKLEDSAMYFCAIDRPNTEAFFGQGTRLTVV.

The CDR3 loop reads CASSRTGIGTDTQYF. The DNA for the CDR3 is TGTGCCAGCTCGCGGACAGGGATTGGGACAGATACGCAGTATTTT. The rearrangement joins TRBV18 to TRBJ2-3; TRBD1 matches 8 bases. Germline V gene lookup returns CDR1 KGHSH and CDR2 LQKENI. The trim removed 6 bases at V and 3 bases at J, leaving 8 bases unmatched. This CDR3 has 15 residues.

The count of this clone is one. The chain carries TRBV7-9 and TRBJ1-1, with D tentatively TRBD1 (6 bases). This CDR3 has 15 amino acids. Looked up from germline, CDR1 is SEHNR and CDR2 is FQNEAQ (reference sequence). V was shortened by 5 bases and J by 6 bases, with 19 bases between the two germline ends. CDR3 sequence reads: CASSITYRERAEAFF. The CDR3 DNA reads TGTGCCAGCAGCATAACGTACAGGGAAAGGGCTGAAGCTTTCTTT.

The V gene is TRBV18, the J gene TRBJ2-1; D is unresolved. V dropped 3 bases and J dropped 9 bases, with 9 bases sitting between them. Germline CDR1 reads KGHSH; CDR2 reads LQKENI. The CDR3 is made up of 12 amino acids. The CDR3 region has the DNA TGTGCCAGCTCACCCCCAGTCGGTGAGCAGTTCTTC. As protein: CASSPPVGEQFF.

This sequence joins TRBV5-1 and TRBJ2-5; D not resolved. The CDR3 consists of 13 residues. Germline V CDR1 and CDR2: SGHRS, YFSETQ. Between the trimmed V and J ends, which lost 0 bases and 5 bases, there was a span of 8 bases. CDR3 coding DNA: TGCGCCAGCAGCTTGGATTCTGGGGAGACCCAGTACTTC. It specifies CASSLDSGETQYF.

The chain recombines TRBV2 with TRBJ1-5; D possibly corresponds to TRBD1 (5 bases). Germline assignment: CDR1 SNHLY and CDR2 FYNNEI. The CDR3 spans 18 residues. Trimming removed 4 bases at V and 0 bases at J, with 19 bases between. CDR3 in DNA: TGTGCCAGCAGTGCCCGCGACAGAAGTTTATATAGCAATCAGCCCCAGCATTTT. Its translation is CASSARDRSLYSNQPQHF. Filled out from reference TRBV2 and TRBJ1-5, the complete variable domain reads EPEVTQTPSHQVTQMGQEVILRCVPISNHLYFYWYRQILGQKVEFLVSFYNNEISEKSEIFDDQFSVERPDGSNFTLKIRSTKLEDSAMYFCASSARDRSLYSNQPQHFGDGTRLSIL.

The V and J genes are TRBV9 and TRBJ1-3; 7 bases line up with TRBD1. The germline gives CDR1 SGDLS, CDR2 YYNGEE. Trimming removed 5 bases from V and 2 bases from J; junction bases left unmatched: 4. The CDR3 contains 14 residues. The CDR3 is CASSPDRAGNTIYF. The CDR3 DNA follows: TGTGCCAGCAGTCCCGACAGGGCTGGAAACACCATATATTTT.

The V and J genes are TRBV3-1 (or the pseudogene TRBV3-2) and TRBJ2-3; D unclear. Trimming stripped 4 bases from V and 6 bases from J, with 11 bases between. This CDR3 is 13 amino acids long. Germline CDR1 and CDR2: LGHDT and YNNKEL (reference sequence). CDR3 region: CASSPASTDTQYF. The DNA of the CDR3 is TGTGCCAGCAGCCCGGCCTCCACGGATACGCAGTATTTT.

V usage is TRBV10-3 and J usage is TRBJ1-2, with D possibly matching TRBD1 (5 bases). The germline V and J ends were trimmed by 3 bases and 7 bases, with 15 bases remaining between them. This CDR3 is 14 amino acids long. The germline CDR1 and CDR2 sequences are ENHRY and SYGVKD. The CDR3 region has the DNA TGTGCCATCAGTGAAATTCAGGGAAGGTCTGGCTACACCTTC. Its protein product is CAISEIQGRSGYTF.